The sequence of this T cell receptor beta chain was determined in a study of OX40 agonist ivuxolimab in advanced cancers. Background on the study: Ivuxolimab was administered intravenously to patients at 0.01 to 10 mg/kg every 2 weeks. Partial responses were seen in three patients, one with hepatocellular carcinoma and two with cutaneous melanoma. Overall study findings and caveats: In the 0.1 to 3.0 mg/kg range, CD4+ and CD8+ blood T cells had expanded clonally by week 6. At 0.1-3.0 mg/kg, partial responders had clonal expansion among the lowest observed.

The CDR3 covers 14 residues. V shed 3 bases and J shed 4 bases, with 13 bases lying between them. CDR1 is PRHDT and CDR2 is FYEKMQ in the germline V gene (reference sequence). Of note for this clone: The antigen remains unidentified.

Sequencing used immunoSEQ multiplex PCR; TCRdb keeps in-frame clones, though not all of them. The sample gives approximately 14,000 clones, 80% of which show up once; about a third is in the top ten. The sequences come from CD4+ or CD8+ T cells sorted from blood, collected in a trial of the OX40 agonist ivuxolimab. The receptor's source is an adult with an advanced solid tumor such as melanoma, head and neck, liver or kidney cancer. V is TRBV13 and J is TRBJ2-7; the D gene is possibly TRBD1 (5 bases). The CDR3 is CASSLARVSYEQYF. CDR3 in DNA: TGTGCCAGCAGCTTGGCCAGGGTATCGTACGAGCAGTACTTC.